This T cell receptor beta chain is from a study of regulatory T cells in long-lasting Graves disease. This clonotype occurred many times. In germline, CDR1 is PRHDT, CDR2 FYEKMQ (reference sequence). Trimming took 4 bases from V and 6 from J; bases not matched to a gene: 4. The length of the CDR3 is 13 residues. Both iRepertoire HTBI primers and Arm-PCR of CDR3 regions were used to build the TCR beta libraries. TCRdb called the multiplex PCR reads again in MiXCR, with one record for every CDR3 protein. The top ten clones hold 7.8% of a sample with roughly 470,000 distinct CDR3 sequences, around 20% of them seen once. Specified time point: persistent/refractory GD, antithyroid drugs over 5 years with positive TRAb. Construction of the TCR library relied on RNA isolated from PBMCs. The authors drew patients from an endocrinology department in Xi'an, China.

The sample was peripheral blood mononuclear cells (PBMCs), taken when the disease was refractory, from a patient treated with antithyroid drugs. This rearrangement joins TRBV13 to TRBJ2-7; 9 bases line up with TRBD1. This TCR derives from a female donor with Graves disease. In DNA form, the CDR3 reads TGTGCCAGCAGCTATATGGACAGGGGCGAGCAGTACTTC. Amino acids: CASSYMDRGEQYF.